The subject of this entry is one T cell receptor beta chain. Its antigen is not known. CD45RO-negative, CCR7-selected cells formed the naive CD8 fraction, which excluded terminally differentiated effector memory CD45RA+ cells. Nashville, Tennessee was home to all donors, each a Caucasian adult. Produced via immunoSEQ multiplex PCR; TCRdb's table is partial and in-frame only. The table lists over 2 million clones, about 94% of them singletons. This sample is drawn from a study of shared clonotypes between healthy human individuals. Study-level findings and limits: Sharing across four donors was highest in naive CD4 (around 5%) and lowest in memory CD8 (approximately 0.4%). Clonotype sharing levels among donors were expected to vary with sequencing depth.

This TCR was recovered from a man between 18 and 35 years old in good health. The sequencing sample was made of naive CD8+ T cells sorted from blood.

CDR3 coding DNA: TGTGCCAGCGATGGGGGGGTCGAGGGAAACATTCAGTACTTC. This sequence encodes CASDGGVEGNIQYF. The chain has TRBV6-1 and TRBJ2-4; TRBD2 aligns across 7 bases. Per germline, CDR1 MNHNS and CDR2 SASEGT. Germline trimming cut 8 bases from V and 6 bases from J; bases unmatched to any gene: 10. This CDR3 has 14 amino acids.